These 19 T cell receptor beta chains share one sample of origin, sequenced in a study of response to subunit inactivated influenza vaccine. TCRdb processed the RT-PCR reads anew with MiXCR; each CDR3 protein has one entry. The sample consists of over 400,000 distinct CDR3 sequences, about an eighth of them appearing once. This specimen was PBMCs from blood, taken 45 days after vaccination. These receptor sequences come from a man aged 45-65 years who received an inactivated influenza vaccine.

This clonotype occurred many times. This sequence joins TRBV6-6 and TRBJ2-2; 9 positions agree with TRBD1. The CDR3 contains 18 residues. V lost 2 bases to trimming and J lost 7 bases; unmatched junction nucleotides: 14. Looked up from germline, CDR1 is MNHNY and CDR2 is SVGAGI (reference sequence). Here the CDR3 DNA reads TGTGCCAGCAGTTACCCCGCGGCCGGGACAGGGACGGACGGGGAGCTGTTTTTT. Its protein is CASSYPAAGTGTDGELFF.

This clonotype has a single count. V gene TRBV6-2 or TRBV6-3 combines with J gene TRBJ2-7; D possibly matches TRBD1 or TRBD2 (6 bases each). The V end was cut by 5 bases, the J end by 3 bases, with 23 bases between. In germline, CDR1 is MNHEY, CDR2 SVGEGT. The CDR3 spans 17 residues. DNA for the CDR3: TGTGCCAGCAGTGGAGGGGCAGGGGCGCCCCTCTACTACGAGCAGTACTTC. Translation: CASSGGAGAPLYYEQYF.

V and J are TRBV4-3 and TRBJ1-2, with D maybe TRBD1 (6 bases). Trimming left V 1 base short and J 7 bases short, with 16 bases between. This CDR3 region has 15 residues. Per the germline V gene, CDR1 is LGHNA and CDR2 is YSLEER. CDR3 bases: TGCGCCAGCAGCCAAGTCTCAGGGGTTCTGAGTGGCTACACCTTC. Translation gives CASSQVSGVLSGYTF.

The CDR3 loop is CASSVGTSEHEQFF. CDR3 nucleotides: TGCGCCAGCAGCGTAGGGACTAGCGAGCATGAGCAGTTCTTC. This sequence joins TRBV5-1 and TRBJ2-1, with 10 bases aligning to TRBD2. With 4 bases clipped from V and 8 bases from J, the junction kept 6 bases outside the gene matches. The V gene's germline CDR1 is SGHRS and CDR2 YFSETQ. The CDR3 loop spans 14 amino acids.

This clonotype was recorded a few times. This chain uses TRBV12-3 or TRBV12-4 with TRBJ2-7; D remains unclear. V gave up 8 bases and J gave up 5 bases, with 16 bases separating them. This CDR3 spans 13 amino acids. CDR3 protein: CASASRPPDEQYF. The CDR3 bases are TGTGCCAGCGCCTCCAGGCCCCCCGACGAGCAGTACTTC.

The chain links TRBV20-1 to TRBJ2-1; no clear D. V lost 3 bases and J lost 0, with 12 bases in between. The CDR3 spans 15 residues. Per germline, CDR1 DFQATT and CDR2 SNEGSKA (reference sequence). The CDR3: CSASDGRRSYNEQFF. The CDR3 DNA reads TGCAGTGCTAGTGACGGCCGACGCTCCTACAATGAGCAGTTCTTC.

This chain joins TRBV27 and TRBJ2-7, with D tentatively TRBD1 (5 bases). The CDR3 is 14 amino acids. Trimming stripped 4 bases from V and 4 bases from J, with 14 bases between. Germline V CDR1 and CDR2: MNHEY, SMNVEV (reference sequence). CDR3 DNA sequence: TGTGCCAGCAGTTGGGGCAGCATGCCGTACGAGCAGTACTTC. This sequence encodes CASSWGSMPYEQYF.

This clonotype has just a few counts. The rearrangement joins TRBV5-1 to TRBJ2-2; possible D gene TRBD2, 5 bases. Per the germline V gene, CDR1 is SGHRS and CDR2 is YFSETQ. V was trimmed by 2 bases and J by 0 bases, leaving 11 bases between them. This CDR3 is 16 amino acids long. CDR3 sequence: CASSFGGRTNTGELFF. As DNA, the CDR3 is TGCGCCAGCAGCTTCGGCGGGCGTACGAACACCGGGGAGCTGTTTTTT.

This clonotype was counted many times. V is TRBV12-3 or TRBV12-4 and J is TRBJ1-2, with D unclear. Trimming removed 4 bases at V and 0 bases at J, with 6 bases between. This CDR3 comprises 13 residues. The DNA for the CDR3 is TGTGCCAGCAGTTGGGTTACTAACTATGGCTACACCTTC. Encoded protein: CASSWVTNYGYTF.

The V gene is TRBV5-6, the J gene TRBJ1-3; unclear D gene. Trimming left V 4 bases short and J 4 bases short, with 6 bases between. The CDR3 is 12 residues long. CDR1 and CDR2 (germline): SGHDT, YYEEEE. CDR3 DNA sequence: TGTGCCAGCAGCGCAGGAGGAAACACCATATATTTT. Translated: CASSAGGNTIYF.

This chain uses TRBV5-1 with TRBJ2-2; 7 bases are shared with TRBD1. CDR3 length equals 17 residues. V lost 4 bases to trimming and J lost 0 bases; unmatched junction nucleotides: 9. Germline V gene data show CDR1 as SGHRS and CDR2 as YFSETQ. Here the CDR3 DNA reads TGCGCCAGCAGCGAACGGACAGGAACCGCGAACACCGGGGAGCTGTTTTTT. It specifies CASSERTGTANTGELFF.

The J gene is TRBJ1-5, the V gene TRBV29-1, with D hard to call. Trimming cost V 3 bases and J 0 bases, with 6 bases left between them. CDR1 and CDR2 (germline): SQVTM, ANQGSEA. The CDR3 has 13 amino acids. The DNA for the CDR3 is TGCAGCGTTGAGGAATATAGCAATCAGCCCCAGCATTTT. It translates to CSVEEYSNQPQHF.

This chain uses TRBV7-9 with TRBJ2-6; D gene ambiguous. The CDR3 is 15 amino acids. Trimming took 4 bases from V and 4 from J, leaving 11 bases between them. Germline V gene sequence: CDR1 SEHNR, CDR2 FQNEAQ (reference sequence). CDR3 nucleotides: TGTGCCAGCAGCTCCCGGAGAGCCGGGGCCAACGTCCTGACTTTC. It encodes CASSSRRAGANVLTF. Complete variable domain (other parts from reference TRBV7-9 and TRBJ2-6): DTGVSQNPRHKITKRGQNVTFRCDPISEHNRLYWYRQTLGQGPEFLTYFQNEAQLEKSRLLSDRFSAERPKGSFSTLEIQRTEQGDSAMYLCASSSRRAGANVLTFGAGSRLTVL.

In its sample, this clonotype was seen a few times. DNA of the CDR3: TGTGCCAGCAGCCCTGGGGACAGGGGGCGGGAGACCCAGTACTTC. This translates into CASSPGDRGRETQYF. The chain recombines TRBV12-3 or TRBV12-4 with TRBJ2-5; 12 bases map to TRBD1. The CDR3 totals 15 residues. V lost 6 bases, J lost 5 bases, and 7 bases stayed unmatched.

V is TRBV20-1 and J is TRBJ2-1; 12 nucleotides align to TRBD2. The length of the CDR3 is 14 residues. CDR1 and CDR2 (germline): DFQATT, SNEGSKA (reference sequence). The V and J ends lost 0 bases and 7 bases, in that order; junction bases with no gene match: 1. The CDR3 sequence is CSARDTSGGNEQFF. The CDR3 bases are TGCAGTGCTAGAGATACTAGCGGGGGGAATGAGCAGTTCTTC.

In its sample, this clonotype was seen many times. The genes are TRBV24-1 and TRBJ2-5; 8 bases agree with TRBD1. V shed 4 bases, J shed 4 bases, and the junction held 7 bases outside the gene matches. Germline V gene sequence: CDR1 KGHDR, CDR2 SFDVKD. This CDR3 has 15 amino acids. CDR3 sequence: CATSDRQGLVETQYF. The DNA for the CDR3 is TGTGCCACCAGTGACCGACAGGGGTTAGTAGAGACCCAGTACTTC.

This rearrangement joins TRBV5-6 to TRBJ2-4; tentative D call: TRBD2 (6 bases). The V gene lost 5 bases and the J gene lost 3 bases, with 21 bases spanning the gap. Germline lookup yields CDR1 SGHDT and CDR2 YYEEEE. This CDR3 contains 17 residues. The DNA for the CDR3 is TGTGCCAGCAGTTCCCCTCTCCGGGGGAGTGACAAAAACATTCAGTACTTC. This encodes CASSSPLRGSDKNIQYF.

This clonotype appeared a few times. This rearrangement joins TRBV28 to TRBJ2-7; 9 nucleotides agree with TRBD1. Germline CDR1 reads MDHEN; CDR2 reads SYDVKM. The ends lost 3 bases at V and 5 bases at J; junction bases unmatched: 5. The CDR3 is 14 residues long. The CDR3 DNA reads as TGTGCCAGCAGTTTGGGACAGGGAAAGGACGAGCAGTACTTC. This codes for CASSLGQGKDEQYF.

The chain couples TRBV5-5 to TRBJ2-7, with D possibly being TRBD1 (6 bases). Between the trimmed V and J ends, which lost 4 bases and 4 bases, there was a span of 15 bases. Germline V gene sequence: CDR1 SGHKS, CDR2 YYEKEE (reference sequence). The CDR3 length is 14 residues. This CDR3 is CASSLTGTIYEQYF. Here the CDR3 DNA reads TGTGCCAGCAGCCTGACCGGGACAATATACGAGCAGTACTTC.